Following are 12 T cell receptor beta chains from one sample sequenced in a study of post-analysis software for immune sequencing data. The study's findings and limits: Controls showed lower frequencies than patients for five TRBV segments, and TRBV5-6, TRBV5-1 and TRBV20-1 were among these.

TCR beta libraries were prepared from cDNA with unique molecular identifiers. Each CDR3 protein is one row after TCRdb ran MiXCR on the PCR reads. The table records 750,000 to 950,000 distinct CDR3 sequences, roughly 50% of them present only once. Antigens of these TCRs are unknown. Sequencing input: blood. The origin of the receptors is a girl aged 5-17 years with multiple sclerosis.

The chain couples TRBV6-5 to TRBJ1-5; D is ambiguous. The CDR3 sequence is 13 residues long. The V gene lost 4 bases and the J gene lost 7 bases, with 11 bases spanning the gap. Germline V gene sequence: CDR1 MNHEY, CDR2 SVGAGI. CDR3 bases: TGTGCCAGCAGTTCCCTCCTTGACCAGCCCCAGCATTTT. Amino acids: CASSSLLDQPQHF.

This clonotype turned up a few times. The chain has TRBV28 and TRBJ2-5; tentatively, D is TRBD1 (6 bases). The V gene's germline CDR1 is MDHEN and CDR2 SYDVKM. V was pared by 2 bases and J by 5 bases, with 12 bases between. This CDR3 spans 14 amino acids. Here the CDR3 reads CASSLDRTAETQYF. Here the CDR3 DNA reads TGTGCCAGCAGTTTAGACAGGACGGCGGAGACCCAGTACTTC.

In its sample, this clonotype was seen a few times. J is TRBJ2-3 and V is TRBV10-2; D possibly corresponds to TRBD2 (5 bases). V dropped 2 bases and J dropped 1 base, with 10 bases sitting between them. The CDR3 length is 15 residues. Germline CDR1 and CDR2: WSHSY and SAAADI. DNA of the CDR3: TGCGCCAGCAGTGAGGCGAGGGCAGGCACAGATACGCAGTATTTT. Protein product: CASSEARAGTDTQYF.

The chain uses TRBV5-1 and TRBJ2-7; D possibly uses TRBD1 or TRBD2 (5 bases each). The CDR3 contains 10 residues. The germline gives CDR1 SGHRS, CDR2 YFSETQ. The CDR3 here is CHKGPYEQYF. CDR3 DNA: TGCCACAAGGGACCCTACGAGCAGTACTTC.

The rearrangement uses TRBV9 and TRBJ2-7; D remains unclear. Deletions cut 5 bases from V and 0 bases from J, with 15 bases between. The CDR3 contains 15 residues. Per the germline V gene, CDR1 is SGDLS and CDR2 is YYNGEE. The CDR3 loop is CASSLRATGSYEQYF. CDR3 DNA: TGTGCCAGCAGTCTCAGAGCTACTGGCTCCTACGAGCAGTACTTC.

This clonotype was seen ten or more times. The chain carries TRBV2 and TRBJ2-3, with D possibly called TRBD1 or TRBD2 (6 bases each). The CDR3 totals 14 residues. Germline V gene sequence: CDR1 SNHLY, CDR2 FYNNEI. The germline V and J ends were trimmed by 1 base and 3 bases, with 8 bases remaining between them. CDR3 bases: TGTGCCAGCAGTGAAGGAGGGGGGACAGATACGCAGTATTTT. This encodes CASSEGGGTDTQYF.

Only a few counts were recorded for this clonotype. This chain uses TRBV5-1 with TRBJ2-6; D possibly corresponds to TRBD1 (6 bases). CDR1 is SGHRS and CDR2 is YFSETQ in the germline V gene. V dropped 0 bases and J dropped 0 bases, with 10 bases sitting between them. The CDR3 runs to 17 residues. The CDR3 DNA is TGCGCCAGCAGCTTGGCGGGACACAGCTCTGGGGCCAACGTCCTGACTTTC. As protein: CASSLAGHSSGANVLTF. The full variable domain, completed using reference TRBV5-1 and TRBJ2-6, is KAGVTQTPRYLIKTRGQQVTLSCSPISGHRSVSWYQQTPGQGLQFLFEYFSETQRNKGNFPGRFSGRQFSNSRSEMNVSTLELGDSALYLCASSLAGHSSGANVLTFGAGSRLTVL.

This chain joins TRBV2 and TRBJ2-5; 7 nucleotides line up with TRBD2. V gave up 2 bases and J gave up 0 bases; unmatched junction bases: 3. This CDR3 contains 15 residues. Germline V CDR1 and CDR2: SNHLY, FYNNEI. CDR3: CASSEFLADQETQYF. DNA for the CDR3: TGTGCCAGCAGTGAATTCCTAGCGGACCAAGAGACCCAGTACTTC.

The sample holds a few counts of this clonotype. The chain uses TRBV6-2 or TRBV6-3 and TRBJ2-2; 14 bases match TRBD2. Germline V CDR1 and CDR2: MNHEY, SVGEGT. This CDR3 spans 19 amino acids. With V trimmed by 5 bases and J by 4 bases, 12 bases remained unmatched. The CDR3 sequence: CASSPSGLAGGILTGELFF. DNA of the CDR3: TGTGCCAGCAGTCCCTCAGGACTAGCGGGGGGCATTCTCACCGGGGAGCTGTTTTTT.

This rearrangement joins TRBV29-1 to TRBJ2-3; the D gene is possibly TRBD1 (8 bases). CDR1 SQVTM and CDR2 ANQGSEA come from the germline V gene. The V end lost 8 bases, the J end lost 0 bases, and 15 bases lay between the germline ends. The CDR3 has 14 residues. The chain's CDR3 is CSLGGTGSTDTQYF. The DNA of the CDR3 is TGCAGCTTGGGGGGGACAGGCAGCACAGATACGCAGTATTTT.

This clonotype has more than one count but fewer than ten. The chain recombines TRBV18 with TRBJ1-5; D may be TRBD1 (6 bases). With 1 base removed from V and 7 bases from J, the gap between germline ends came to 14 bases. This CDR3 has 15 residues. The germline V gene has CDR1 KGHSH and CDR2 LQKENI. CDR3 residues: CASSPRGGLGQPQHF. The CDR3 region has the DNA TGTGCCAGCTCACCACGGGGGGGGCTAGGGCAGCCCCAGCATTTT.

This clonotype has a handful of counts. The chain has TRBV11-1 and TRBJ2-1, with 11 bases identical to TRBD1. The CDR3 is 14 residues long. V shed 5 bases, J shed 8 bases, and the junction held 5 bases outside the gene matches. Germline CDR1 is SGHAT and CDR2 is FQDESV (reference sequence). CDR3 region: CASSLRTGGHEQFF. The CDR3 DNA reads TGTGCCAGCAGCCTCCGGACAGGGGGCCATGAGCAGTTCTTC.